This TCR beta chain originates from a study of blood T cell repertoires in COVID-19. Germline loops: CDR1 SEHNR, CDR2 FQNEAQ (reference sequence). With V trimmed by 3 bases and J by 2 bases, 6 bases remained unmatched. This CDR3 region has 16 residues. As originally analysed: The authors estimated nucleated cell counts from reference gene primer amplification. Assay used: immunoSEQ multiplex PCR; TCRdb lists only in-frame clones, some missing. The DNA was the basis for D and trimming; V, J and clone size are from that table. The sample holds about 180,000 clones, 81% seen once. Participants, roughly 18 to 100 years old, spanned about 26 US areas.

Sequenced input: PBMCs or T cells enriched from blood (not recorded which). V usage is TRBV7-9 and J usage is TRBJ2-3; 9 nucleotides align to TRBD2. The clonotype originates from a woman between 35 and 50 years old with acute COVID-19. The CDR3 DNA reads TGTGCCAGCAGCTTTCTGACTAGCGGATACACAGATACGCAGTATTTT. Amino acids: CASSFLTSGYTDTQYF.